Listed below are T cell receptor beta chains from one sample, sequenced in a study of early stage breast cancer tumors. The data were produced by immunoSEQ multiplex PCR, yet TCRdb's version contains in-frame clones alone and is incomplete. The sample contains tens of thousands of clones, about nine tenths of which appear only once. The material sequenced was blood. Receptors were obtained from an older person with breast cancer. The CDR3 runs from the conserved cysteine through the conserved F or W. D genes are given only for firm matches. Rows may omit the clone size; those that give it use once, few, many or a size class.

cdr3_nt: TGTGCCAGCAGCTCTCATAGGGGGGGCAGGGGCCCCGCCAATGAGCAGTTCTTC
cdr3_aa: CASSSHRGGRGPANEQFF
clone_size: NA
d_call: NA
v_call: TRBV9
j_call: TRBJ2-1

cdr3_nt: TGTGCCAGCAGCCCACCTGCGGGCGAACCTACTGGAAACACCATATATTTT
cdr3_aa: CASSPPAGEPTGNTIYF
clone_size: NA
d_call: NA
v_call: TRBV9
j_call: TRBJ1-3

cdr3_nt: TGTGCCAGCAGCGACGGACTGACGCCGAACACTGAAGCTTTCTTT
cdr3_aa: CASSDGLTPNTEAFF
clone_size: NA
d_call: NA
v_call: TRBV11-2
j_call: TRBJ1-1

cdr3_nt: TGTGCCAGCAGCTTGGCCCCAGCGGGAGATGTTTCGAACACCGGGGAGCTGTTTTTT
cdr3_aa: CASSLAPAGDVSNTGELFF
clone_size: NA
d_call: TRBD2
v_call: TRBV5-6
j_call: TRBJ2-2

cdr3_nt: TGCGCCAGCAGCTTCGGGGGGGGACAGGGGATCTCTGGCTACACCTTC
cdr3_aa: CASSFGGGQGISGYTF
clone_size: NA
d_call: TRBD1
v_call: TRBV5-1
j_call: TRBJ1-2

cdr3_nt: TGCGCCAGCAGCCAAGGACGGGGGACCTACAATGAGCAGTTCTTC
cdr3_aa: CASSQGRGTYNEQFF
clone_size: NA
d_call: NA
v_call: TRBV4-3
j_call: TRBJ2-1

cdr3_nt: TGTGCCAGCAGCTCGGGAAGGGGGTACAATGAGCAGTTCTTC
cdr3_aa: CASSSGRGYNEQFF
clone_size: NA
d_call: NA
v_call: TRBV5-6
j_call: TRBJ2-1

cdr3_nt: TGCGCCAGCAGCCCCCAGGTGGGCACTGAAGCTTTCTTT
cdr3_aa: CASSPQVGTEAFF
clone_size: NA
d_call: NA
v_call: TRBV4-3
j_call: TRBJ1-1

cdr3_nt: TGTGCCAGCAGTGCGGGACAGGGAGGGCCCTACGAGCAGTACTTC
cdr3_aa: CASSAGQGGPYEQYF
clone_size: once
d_call: TRBD1
v_call: TRBV6-1
j_call: TRBJ2-7

cdr3_nt: TGCGCCAGCACCCGACAGGGGGATTACAATGAGCAGTTCTTC
cdr3_aa: CASTRQGDYNEQFF
clone_size: NA
d_call: TRBD1
v_call: TRBV5-1
j_call: TRBJ2-1

cdr3_nt: TGTGCCAGCACCCCCGGTCGCCAAGAGACCCAGTACTTC
cdr3_aa: CASTPGRQETQYF
clone_size: once
d_call: NA
v_call: TRBV7-9
j_call: TRBJ2-5

cdr3_nt: TGCGCCAGCTCCAGCGGGGGTCGGTCTGGAAACACCATATATTTT
cdr3_aa: CASSSGGRSGNTIYF
clone_size: NA
d_call: NA
v_call: TRBV4-3
j_call: TRBJ1-3

cdr3_nt: TGCGCCAGCAGCTGGGGAGCGCCGTACTTT
cdr3_aa: CASSWGAPYF
clone_size: once
d_call: NA
v_call: TRBV5-1
j_call: TRBJ1-5

cdr3_nt: TGTGCCAGCAGGCGGCAGGACTCCGAGGGCTATGGCTACACCTTC
cdr3_aa: CASRRQDSEGYGYTF
clone_size: NA
d_call: NA
v_call: TRBV9
j_call: TRBJ1-2

cdr3_nt: TGTGCCAGCGGGCTATACCTCACAGATACGCAGTATTTT
cdr3_aa: CASGLYLTDTQYF
clone_size: NA
d_call: NA
v_call: TRBV27
j_call: TRBJ2-3

cdr3_nt: TGTGCCAGCAGCTTAAGGGTTAGCGGGGGGGGTACAGATACGCAGTATTTT
cdr3_aa: CASSLRVSGGGTDTQYF
clone_size: NA
d_call: TRBD2
v_call: TRBV11-2
j_call: TRBJ2-3

cdr3_nt: TGCAGCGTTGAACCAGCGGGGGGGCCAGATGAGCAGTTCTTC
cdr3_aa: CSVEPAGGPDEQFF
clone_size: NA
d_call: TRBD2
v_call: TRBV29-1
j_call: TRBJ2-1

cdr3_nt: TGTGCCAGCAGCTCCCGACAGAACGGGAACACTGAAGCTTTCTTT
cdr3_aa: CASSSRQNGNTEAFF
clone_size: NA
d_call: NA
v_call: TRBV7-9
j_call: TRBJ1-1

cdr3_nt: TGCAGCGTTTCGGGGCTAGCGGGCACAGATACGCAGTATTTT
cdr3_aa: CSVSGLAGTDTQYF
clone_size: NA
d_call: TRBD2
v_call: TRBV29-1
j_call: TRBJ2-3

cdr3_nt: TGTGCCTGGAGTTATAGGACAGGGGGCGATGGCTACACCTTC
cdr3_aa: CAWSYRTGGDGYTF
clone_size: NA
d_call: TRBD1
v_call: TRBV30
j_call: TRBJ1-2

cdr3_nt: TGTGCCAGCAGCTTAACAGGGGCGTCCTACGAGCAGTACTTC
cdr3_aa: CASSLTGASYEQYF
clone_size: NA
d_call: TRBD1
v_call: TRBV5-6
j_call: TRBJ2-7

cdr3_nt: TGTGCCAGCAGCGCTTGGGCCACCTATGGCTACACCTTC
cdr3_aa: CASSAWATYGYTF
clone_size: NA
d_call: NA
v_call: TRBV4-2
j_call: TRBJ1-2

cdr3_nt: TGTGCCAGCAGTCGACAGGGAAGGAGCAATCAGCCCCAGCATTTT
cdr3_aa: CASSRQGRSNQPQHF
clone_size: NA
d_call: TRBD1
v_call: TRBV5-8
j_call: TRBJ1-5

cdr3_nt: TGTGCCAGCAAAGTGCCAAGGACAGGGGGCGATGGCTACACCTTC
cdr3_aa: CASKVPRTGGDGYTF
clone_size: NA
d_call: TRBD1
v_call: TRBV28
j_call: TRBJ1-2

cdr3_nt: TGTGCCAGCAACAGAGGGAACTACGAGCAGTACTTC
cdr3_aa: CASNRGNYEQYF
clone_size: once
d_call: NA
v_call: TRBV11-2
j_call: TRBJ2-7

cdr3_nt: TGTGCCAGCAGTCCCCGACAGGTCCAAGAGACCCAGTACTTC
cdr3_aa: CASSPRQVQETQYF
clone_size: NA
d_call: NA
v_call: TRBV28
j_call: TRBJ2-5

cdr3_nt: TGTGCCAGCAGCTTCCGCCGGGACTACCCTTTTGGAGAGCAGTACTTC
cdr3_aa: CASSFRRDYPFGEQYF
clone_size: once
d_call: TRBD2
v_call: TRBV7-9
j_call: TRBJ2-7

cdr3_nt: TGTGCCAGTAGTCCGCGAGGGGGACAGGGGCCTCTTGAGGAAAAACTGTTTTTT
cdr3_aa: CASSPRGGQGPLEEKLFF
clone_size: NA
d_call: TRBD1
v_call: TRBV19
j_call: TRBJ1-4

cdr3_nt: TGTGCCAGCAGCCCGGGACAGAGATCTAGTTATGGCTACACCTTC
cdr3_aa: CASSPGQRSSYGYTF
clone_size: NA
d_call: TRBD1
v_call: TRBV7-8
j_call: TRBJ1-2

cdr3_nt: TGTGCCAGCAGCAAAGTGGCCAGGAACAAAGCTAACTATGGCTACACCTTC
cdr3_aa: CASSKVARNKANYGYTF
clone_size: once
d_call: NA
v_call: TRBV21-1
j_call: TRBJ1-2

cdr3_nt: TGTGCCAGCAGCTTGGTGGCAGGGGGCACTGAAGCTTTCTTT
cdr3_aa: CASSLVAGGTEAFF
clone_size: NA
d_call: TRBD1
v_call: TRBV5-5
j_call: TRBJ1-1

cdr3_nt: TGCGCCAGCAGCTTGGATCCCCAGGGTGGGAATTCACCCCTCCACTTT
cdr3_aa: CASSLDPQGGNSPLHF
clone_size: NA
d_call: NA
v_call: TRBV5-1
j_call: TRBJ1-6

cdr3_nt: TGTGCCAGCAGCCCCTCAACAGGGGGCCGGAATCAGCCCCAGCATTTT
cdr3_aa: CASSPSTGGRNQPQHF
clone_size: NA
d_call: TRBD1
v_call: TRBV28
j_call: TRBJ1-5

cdr3_nt: TGTGCCAGCTCACCAGGGTCAGGGGGCACGGACACAGATACGCAGTATTTT
cdr3_aa: CASSPGSGGTDTDTQYF
clone_size: NA
d_call: TRBD1
v_call: TRBV18
j_call: TRBJ2-3

cdr3_nt: TGTGCCAGCAGCTTAGCTGGGTCGGGCTATGGCTACACCTTC
cdr3_aa: CASSLAGSGYGYTF
clone_size: NA
d_call: NA
v_call: TRBV7-2
j_call: TRBJ1-2

cdr3_nt: TGTGCCAGCGGGCAGGGAAGGTCTGGAAACACCATATATTTT
cdr3_aa: CASGQGRSGNTIYF
clone_size: once
d_call: NA
v_call: TRBV6-1
j_call: TRBJ1-3

cdr3_nt: TGTGCCATCACGCGCGGGGGGGCCGAGACAGATACGCAGTATTTT
cdr3_aa: CAITRGGAETDTQYF
clone_size: NA
d_call: TRBD2
v_call: TRBV10-3
j_call: TRBJ2-3

cdr3_nt: TGTGCCAGCAGTCCCGGGACAGGGGTTTCACCCCTCCACTTT
cdr3_aa: CASSPGTGVSPLHF
clone_size: NA
d_call: TRBD1
v_call: TRBV6-6
j_call: TRBJ1-6

cdr3_nt: TGTGCCAGCAGCTTAGGACCCGACAGGGCTGGGGCCAACGTCCTGACTTTC
cdr3_aa: CASSLGPDRAGANVLTF
clone_size: NA
d_call: TRBD1
v_call: TRBV7-3
j_call: TRBJ2-6

cdr3_nt: TGTGCCAGCAGCCCCCACGGGGGAGGAAACACCGGGGAGCTGTTTTTT
cdr3_aa: CASSPHGGGNTGELFF
clone_size: NA
d_call: NA
v_call: TRBV7-3
j_call: TRBJ2-2

cdr3_nt: TGTGCCAGCAGTCCCGAGAGCTCCTACAATGAGCAGTTCTTC
cdr3_aa: CASSPESSYNEQFF
clone_size: NA
d_call: NA
v_call: TRBV11-3
j_call: TRBJ2-1

cdr3_nt: TGTGCCAGCAGTGACGCGACGCGGACTTATTCCTACGAGCAGTACTTC
cdr3_aa: CASSDATRTYSYEQYF
clone_size: once
d_call: NA
v_call: TRBV6-4
j_call: TRBJ2-7

cdr3_nt: TGTGCCAGCAGCTTGGTATGGGGCGAGGATTCACCCCTCCACTTT
cdr3_aa: CASSLVWGEDSPLHF
clone_size: NA
d_call: NA
v_call: TRBV5-4
j_call: TRBJ1-6

cdr3_nt: TGTGCCAGCAGTTTAGGTAGCCGAAACACAGATACGCAGTATTTT
cdr3_aa: CASSLGSRNTDTQYF
clone_size: NA
d_call: NA
v_call: TRBV27
j_call: TRBJ2-3